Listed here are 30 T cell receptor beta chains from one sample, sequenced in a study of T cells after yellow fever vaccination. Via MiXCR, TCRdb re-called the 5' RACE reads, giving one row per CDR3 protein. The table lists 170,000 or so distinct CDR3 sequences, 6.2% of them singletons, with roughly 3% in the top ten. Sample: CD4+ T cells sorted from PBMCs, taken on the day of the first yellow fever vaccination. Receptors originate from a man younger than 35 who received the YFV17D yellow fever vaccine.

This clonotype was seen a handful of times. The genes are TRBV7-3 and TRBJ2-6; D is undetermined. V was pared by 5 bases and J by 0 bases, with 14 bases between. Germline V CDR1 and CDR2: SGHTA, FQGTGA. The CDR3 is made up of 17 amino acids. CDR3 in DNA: TGTGCCAGCAGCCCCAGTGACACCCGCTCTGGGGCCAACGTCCTGACTTTC. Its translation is CASSPSDTRSGANVLTF.

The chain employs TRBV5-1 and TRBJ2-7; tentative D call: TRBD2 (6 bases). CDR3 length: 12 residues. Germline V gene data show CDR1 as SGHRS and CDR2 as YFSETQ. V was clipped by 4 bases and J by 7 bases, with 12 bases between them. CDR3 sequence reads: CASSKAGGEQYF. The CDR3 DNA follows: TGCGCCAGCAGCAAGGCTGGAGGGGAGCAGTACTTC.

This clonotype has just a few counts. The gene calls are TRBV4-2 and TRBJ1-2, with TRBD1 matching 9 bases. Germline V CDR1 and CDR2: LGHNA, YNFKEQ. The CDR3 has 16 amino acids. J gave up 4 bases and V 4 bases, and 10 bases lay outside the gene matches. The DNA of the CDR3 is TGTGCCAGCAGCCCGGGACAGGGAAACGTTCTCTATGGCTACACCTTC. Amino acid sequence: CASSPGQGNVLYGYTF.

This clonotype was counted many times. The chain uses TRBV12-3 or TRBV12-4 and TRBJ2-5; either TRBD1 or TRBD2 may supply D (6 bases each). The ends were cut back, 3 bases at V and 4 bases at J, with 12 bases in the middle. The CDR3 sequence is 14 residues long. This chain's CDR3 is CASSLGGAGETQYF. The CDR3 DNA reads TGTGCCAGCAGTTTGGGGGGCGCGGGAGAGACCCAGTACTTC.

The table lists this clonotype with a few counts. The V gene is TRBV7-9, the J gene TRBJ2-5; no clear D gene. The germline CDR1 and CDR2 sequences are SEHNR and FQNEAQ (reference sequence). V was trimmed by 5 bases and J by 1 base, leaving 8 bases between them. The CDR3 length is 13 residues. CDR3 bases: TGTGCCAGCAGCCGCGACTTCCAAGAGACCCAGTACTTC. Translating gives CASSRDFQETQYF.

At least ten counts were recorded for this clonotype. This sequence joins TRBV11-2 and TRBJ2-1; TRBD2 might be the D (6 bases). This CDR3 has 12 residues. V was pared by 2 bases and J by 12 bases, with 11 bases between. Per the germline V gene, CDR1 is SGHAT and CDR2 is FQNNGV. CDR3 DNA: TGTGCCAGCAGCTTAAATTGGGACTCGCAGTTCTTC. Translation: CASSLNWDSQFF.

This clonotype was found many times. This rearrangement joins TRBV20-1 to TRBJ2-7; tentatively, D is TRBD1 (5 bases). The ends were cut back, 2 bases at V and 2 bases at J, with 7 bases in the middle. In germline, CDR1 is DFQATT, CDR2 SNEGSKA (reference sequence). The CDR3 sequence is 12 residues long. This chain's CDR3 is CSARTGPYEQYV. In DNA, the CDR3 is TGCAGTGCTAGAACAGGTCCCTACGAGCAGTACGTC.

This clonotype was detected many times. In nucleotides, the CDR3 is TGTGCCAGCAGCCCCCTATCGGGGGGCTGGGTTACGCAGTATTTT. As protein: CASSPLSGGWVTQYF. The chain couples TRBV6-1 to TRBJ2-3, with D perhaps TRBD2 (7 bases). The CDR3 totals 15 residues. The V gene's germline CDR1 is MNHNS and CDR2 SASEGT. V gave up 6 bases and J gave up 8 bases, with 21 bases separating them.

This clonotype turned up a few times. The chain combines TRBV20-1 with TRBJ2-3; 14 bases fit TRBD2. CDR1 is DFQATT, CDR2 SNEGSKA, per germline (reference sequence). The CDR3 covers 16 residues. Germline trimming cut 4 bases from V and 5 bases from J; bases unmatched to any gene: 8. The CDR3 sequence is CSANEGLAGAGDTQYF. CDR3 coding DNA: TGCAGTGCTAATGAGGGACTAGCGGGGGCCGGAGATACGCAGTATTTT.

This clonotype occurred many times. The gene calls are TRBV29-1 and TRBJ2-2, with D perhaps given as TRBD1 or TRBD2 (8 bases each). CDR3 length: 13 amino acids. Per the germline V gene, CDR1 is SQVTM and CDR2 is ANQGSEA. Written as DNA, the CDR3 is TGCGCGGGGGGCAGGGGGCTTGTCGGGGAGCTGTTTTTT. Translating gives CAGGRGLVGELFF.

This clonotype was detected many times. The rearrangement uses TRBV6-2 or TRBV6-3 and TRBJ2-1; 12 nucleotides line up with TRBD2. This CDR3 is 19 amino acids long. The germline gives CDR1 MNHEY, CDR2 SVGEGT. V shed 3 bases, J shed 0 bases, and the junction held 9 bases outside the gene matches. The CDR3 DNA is TGTGCCAGCAGTTATCGGACTAGCGGGACCTTGATCTCCTACAATGAGCAGTTCTTC. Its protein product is CASSYRTSGTLISYNEQFF.

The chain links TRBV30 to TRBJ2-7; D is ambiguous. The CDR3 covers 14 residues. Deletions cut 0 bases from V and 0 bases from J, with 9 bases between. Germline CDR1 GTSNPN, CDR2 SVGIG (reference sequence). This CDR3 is CAWSVKGSSYEQYF. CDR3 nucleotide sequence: TGTGCCTGGAGTGTAAAGGGTTCCTCCTACGAGCAGTACTTC. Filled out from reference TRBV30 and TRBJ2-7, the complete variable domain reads SQTIHQWPATLVQPVGSPLSLECTVEGTSNPNLYWYRQAAGRGLQLLFYSVGIGQISSEVPQNLSASRPQDRQFILSSKKLLLSDSGFYLCAWSVKGSSYEQYFGPGTRLTVT.

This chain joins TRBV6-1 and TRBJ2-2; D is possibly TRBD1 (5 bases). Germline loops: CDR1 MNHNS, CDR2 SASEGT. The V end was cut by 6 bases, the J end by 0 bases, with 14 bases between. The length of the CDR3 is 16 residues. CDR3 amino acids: CASSHWTPPNTGELFF. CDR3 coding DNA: TGTGCCAGCAGCCATTGGACACCCCCGAACACCGGGGAGCTGTTTTTT.

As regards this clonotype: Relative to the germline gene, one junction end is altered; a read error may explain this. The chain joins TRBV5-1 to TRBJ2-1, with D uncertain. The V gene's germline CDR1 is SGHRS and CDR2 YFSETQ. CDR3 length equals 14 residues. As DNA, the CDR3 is TGCGCCAGCACCTTGGACGGCTCCTACAATGAGCAGTTCTTC. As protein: CASTLDGSYNEQFF. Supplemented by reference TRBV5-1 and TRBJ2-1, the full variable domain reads KAGVTQTPRYLIKTRGQQVTLSCSPISGHRSVSWYQQTPGQGLQFLFEYFSETQRNKGNFPGRFSGRQFSNSRSEMNVSTLELGDSALYLCASTLDGSYNEQFFGPGTRLTVL.

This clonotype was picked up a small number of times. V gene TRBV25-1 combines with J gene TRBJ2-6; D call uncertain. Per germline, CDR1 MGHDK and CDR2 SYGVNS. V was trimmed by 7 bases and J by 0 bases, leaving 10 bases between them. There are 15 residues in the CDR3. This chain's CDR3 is CASTDTGSGANVLTF. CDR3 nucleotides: TGTGCCAGCACCGACACGGGCTCTGGGGCCAACGTCCTGACTTTC. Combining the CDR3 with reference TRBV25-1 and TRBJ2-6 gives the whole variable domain EADIYQTPRYLVIGTGKKITLECSQTMGHDKMYWYQQDPGMELHLIHYSYGVNSTEKGDLSSESTVSRIRTEHFPLTLESARPSHTSQYLCASTDTGSGANVLTFGAGSRLTVL.

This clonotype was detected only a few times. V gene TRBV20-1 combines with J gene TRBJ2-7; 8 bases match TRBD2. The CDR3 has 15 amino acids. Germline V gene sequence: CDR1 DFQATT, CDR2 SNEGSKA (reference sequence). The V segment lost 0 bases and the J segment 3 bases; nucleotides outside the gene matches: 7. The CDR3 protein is CSARDPSGGHYEQYF. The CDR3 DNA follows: TGCAGTGCTAGAGATCCCAGCGGGGGACACTACGAGCAGTACTTC.

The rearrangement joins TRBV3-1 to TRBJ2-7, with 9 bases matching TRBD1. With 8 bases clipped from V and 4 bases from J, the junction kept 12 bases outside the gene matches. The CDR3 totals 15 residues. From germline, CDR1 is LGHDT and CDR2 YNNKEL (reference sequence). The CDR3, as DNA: TGTGCCAGCTGCCGCTCACCTGACAGGGGGTACGAGCAGTACTTC. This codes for CASCRSPDRGYEQYF.

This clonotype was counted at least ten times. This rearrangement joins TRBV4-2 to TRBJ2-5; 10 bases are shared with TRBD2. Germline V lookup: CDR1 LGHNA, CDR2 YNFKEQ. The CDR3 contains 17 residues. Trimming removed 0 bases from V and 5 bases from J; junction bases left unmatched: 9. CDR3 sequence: CASSQDRASGGDETQYF. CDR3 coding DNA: TGTGCCAGCAGCCAAGATCGGGCTAGCGGGGGTGATGAGACCCAGTACTTC.

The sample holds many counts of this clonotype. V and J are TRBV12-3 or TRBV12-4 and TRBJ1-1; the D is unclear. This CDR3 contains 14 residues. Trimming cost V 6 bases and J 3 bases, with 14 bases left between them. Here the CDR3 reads CASRPGDLDTEAFF. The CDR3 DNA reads TGTGCCAGCAGACCCGGAGACCTAGACACTGAAGCTTTCTTT.

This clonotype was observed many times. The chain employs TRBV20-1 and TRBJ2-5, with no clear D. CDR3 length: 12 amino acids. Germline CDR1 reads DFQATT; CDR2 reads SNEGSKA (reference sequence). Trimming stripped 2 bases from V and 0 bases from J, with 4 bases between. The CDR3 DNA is TGCAGTGCTAGAAGGCACCAAGAGACCCAGTACTTC. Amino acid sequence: CSARRHQETQYF.

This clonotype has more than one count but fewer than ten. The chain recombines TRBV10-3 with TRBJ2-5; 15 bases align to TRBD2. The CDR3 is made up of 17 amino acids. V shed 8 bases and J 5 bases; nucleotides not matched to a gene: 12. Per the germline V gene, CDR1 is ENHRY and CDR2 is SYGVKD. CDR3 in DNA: TGTGCCATCTCCATCCGCGGACTAGCGGGGGGGCCGGAGACCCAGTACTTC. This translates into CAISIRGLAGGPETQYF.

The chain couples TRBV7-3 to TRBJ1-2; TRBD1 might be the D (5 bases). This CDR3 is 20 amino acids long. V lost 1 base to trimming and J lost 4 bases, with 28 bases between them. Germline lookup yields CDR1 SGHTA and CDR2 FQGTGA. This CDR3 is CASSLNPPGTLFSGVYGYTF. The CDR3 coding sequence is TGTGCCAGCAGCTTAAACCCTCCCGGGACTCTTTTTTCGGGGGTCTATGGCTACACCTTC.

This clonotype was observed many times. CDR3 region: CASSLHPTGELFF. CDR3 coding DNA: TGCGCCAGCAGCCTTCACCCCACCGGGGAGCTGTTTTTT. This chain joins TRBV4-1 and TRBJ2-2; D call uncertain. The germline V gene has CDR1 MGHRA and CDR2 YSYEKL. There are 13 residues in the CDR3. Trimming took off 4 bases at V and 4 bases at J, with 7 bases between the two ends.

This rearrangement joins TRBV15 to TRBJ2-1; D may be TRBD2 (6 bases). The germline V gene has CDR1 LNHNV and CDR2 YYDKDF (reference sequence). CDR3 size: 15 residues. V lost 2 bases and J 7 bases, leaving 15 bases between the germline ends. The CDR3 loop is CATSRPGSGGNEQFF. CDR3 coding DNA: TGTGCCACCAGCAGACCGGGATCAGGAGGGAATGAGCAGTTCTTC. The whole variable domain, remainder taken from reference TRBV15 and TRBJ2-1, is DAMVIQNPRYQVTQFGKPVTLSCSQTLNHNVMYWYQQKSSQAPKLLFHYYDKDFNNEADTPDNFQSRRPNTSFCFLDIRSPGLGDTAMYLCATSRPGSGGNEQFFGPGTRLTVL.

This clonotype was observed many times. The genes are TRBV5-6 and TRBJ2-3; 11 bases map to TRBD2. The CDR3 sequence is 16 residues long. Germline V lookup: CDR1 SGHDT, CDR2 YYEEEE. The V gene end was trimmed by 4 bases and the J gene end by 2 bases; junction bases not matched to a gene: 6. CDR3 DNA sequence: TGTGCCAGCAGCCACCGACTAGCGGGGTTCACAGATACGCAGTATTTT. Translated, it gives CASSHRLAGFTDTQYF. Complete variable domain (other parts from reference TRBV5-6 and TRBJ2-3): DAGVTQSPTHLIKTRGQQVTLRCSPKSGHDTVSWYQQALGQGPQFIFQYYEEEERQRGNFPDRFSGHQFPNYSSELNVNALLLGDSALYLCASSHRLAGFTDTQYFGPGTRLTVL.

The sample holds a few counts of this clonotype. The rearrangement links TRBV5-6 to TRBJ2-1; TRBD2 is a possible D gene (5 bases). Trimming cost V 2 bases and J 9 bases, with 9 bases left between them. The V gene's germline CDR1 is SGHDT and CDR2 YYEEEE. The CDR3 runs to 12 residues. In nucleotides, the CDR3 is TGTGCCAGCAGCTTTTGGAGCGGTGAGCAGTTCTTC. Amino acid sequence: CASSFWSGEQFF.

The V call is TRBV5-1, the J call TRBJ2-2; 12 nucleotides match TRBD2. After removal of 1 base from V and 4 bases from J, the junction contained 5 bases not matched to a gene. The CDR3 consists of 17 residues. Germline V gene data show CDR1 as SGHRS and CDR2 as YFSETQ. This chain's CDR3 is CASSLLAGGLSTGELFF. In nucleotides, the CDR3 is TGCGCCAGCAGCTTGCTAGCGGGGGGGCTGAGCACCGGGGAGCTGTTTTTT.

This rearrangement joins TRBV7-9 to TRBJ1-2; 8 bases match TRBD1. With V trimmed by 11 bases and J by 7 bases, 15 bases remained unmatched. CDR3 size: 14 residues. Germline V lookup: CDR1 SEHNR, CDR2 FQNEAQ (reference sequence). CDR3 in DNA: TGTGCCGAGGACCCGGACAGGGACAGGAGTGGCTACACCTTC. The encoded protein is CAEDPDRDRSGYTF.

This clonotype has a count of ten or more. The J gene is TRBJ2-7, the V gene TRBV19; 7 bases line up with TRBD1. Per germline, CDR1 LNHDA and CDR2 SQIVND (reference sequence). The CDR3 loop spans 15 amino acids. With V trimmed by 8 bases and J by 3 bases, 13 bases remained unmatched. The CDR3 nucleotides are TGTGCCAGTGCCAATGTCGGGACAGATTACTACGAGCAGTACTTC. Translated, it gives CASANVGTDYYEQYF. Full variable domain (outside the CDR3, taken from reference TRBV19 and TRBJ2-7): DGGITQSPKYLFRKEGQNVTLSCEQNLNHDAMYWYRQDPGQGLRLIYYSQIVNDFQKGDIAEGYSVSREKKESFPLTVTSAQKNPTAFYLCASANVGTDYYEQYFGPGTRLTVT.

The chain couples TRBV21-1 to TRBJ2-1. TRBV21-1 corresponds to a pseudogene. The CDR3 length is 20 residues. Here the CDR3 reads CASRAFRNVRTRGSYNEQFF. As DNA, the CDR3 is TGTGCCAGCAGGGCGTTTAGAAATGTTCGGACGAGGGGGTCCTACAATGAGCAGTTCTTC.